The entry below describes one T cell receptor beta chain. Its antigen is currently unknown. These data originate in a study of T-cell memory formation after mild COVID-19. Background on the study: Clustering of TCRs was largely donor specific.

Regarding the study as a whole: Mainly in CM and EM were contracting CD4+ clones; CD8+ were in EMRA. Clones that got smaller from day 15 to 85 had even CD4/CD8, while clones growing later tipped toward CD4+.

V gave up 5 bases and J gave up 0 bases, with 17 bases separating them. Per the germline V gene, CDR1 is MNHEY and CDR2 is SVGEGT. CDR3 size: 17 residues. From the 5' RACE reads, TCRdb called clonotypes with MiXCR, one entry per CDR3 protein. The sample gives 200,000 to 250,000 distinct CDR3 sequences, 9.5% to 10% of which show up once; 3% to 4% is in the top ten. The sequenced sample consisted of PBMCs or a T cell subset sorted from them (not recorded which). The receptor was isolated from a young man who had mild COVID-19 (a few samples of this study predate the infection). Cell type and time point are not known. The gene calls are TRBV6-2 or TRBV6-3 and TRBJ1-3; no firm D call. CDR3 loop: CASSTTAVGFSGNTIYF. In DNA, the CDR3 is TGTGCCAGCAGTACCACCGCCGTAGGATTCTCTGGAAACACCATATATTTT.